Presented here are 5 T cell receptor beta chains from one specimen sequenced in a study of cytomegalovirus exposure and HLA in healthy donors. The PCR ran on 60 Vbeta and 13 Jbeta primers. Assay used: immunoSEQ multiplex PCR; TCRdb lists only in-frame clones, some missing. The data contain 45,000 to 65,000 clones, more than 60% of them singletons. Sample: PBMCs. These receptors originate from a woman aged 35 to 49 in good health and CMV-seropositive.

The chain uses TRBV4-2 and TRBJ1-4; TRBD1 matches at 7 bases. With V trimmed by 4 bases and J by 6 bases, 8 bases remained unmatched. CDR1 is LGHNA, CDR2 YNFKEQ, per germline. CDR3 length: 15 residues. The CDR3 protein is CASSRQTGMDEKLFF. CDR3 in DNA: TGTGCCAGCAGCCGACAGACAGGGATGGATGAAAAACTGTTTTTT.

V usage is TRBV9 and J usage is TRBJ1-2; D not resolved. Germline V gives CDR1 SGDLS, CDR2 YYNGEE. The CDR3 length is 14 residues. With 0 bases removed from V and 6 bases from J, the gap between germline ends came to 12 bases. The CDR3: CASSVVPAADGYTF. For the CDR3, the DNA is TGTGCCAGCAGCGTAGTACCGGCAGCGGATGGCTACACCTTC.

The chain has TRBV2 and TRBJ1-2, with 10 bases matching TRBD1. Germline values: CDR1 SNHLY, CDR2 FYNNEI. The trim removed 8 bases at V and 6 bases at J, leaving 9 bases unmatched. CDR3 size: 14 residues. CDR3 loop: CASGGEGTGDGYTF. The CDR3 coding sequence is TGTGCCAGCGGGGGTGAGGGGACAGGGGATGGCTACACCTTC. The full variable domain, rest sourced from reference TRBV2 and TRBJ1-2, is EPEVTQTPSHQVTQMGQEVILRCVPISNHLYFYWYRQILGQKVEFLVSFYNNEISEKSEIFDDQFSVERPDGSNFTLKIRSTKLEDSAMYFCASGGEGTGDGYTFGSGTRLTVV.

The V gene is TRBV14, the J gene TRBJ2-6; 8 bases agree with TRBD1. The V and J ends lost 4 bases and 13 bases, in that order; junction bases with no gene match: 9. This CDR3 comprises 14 residues. Germline assignment: CDR1 SGHDN and CDR2 FVKESK. CDR3 sequence (DNA): TGTGCCAGCAGCCCGTTGACAGGGGAGATTGTCCTGACTTTC. Protein sequence: CASSPLTGEIVLTF.

J is TRBJ2-7 and V is TRBV6-1; possibly TRBD2 for D (5 bases). V lost 8 bases, J lost 6 bases, and 11 bases lay in between. CDR1 MNHNS and CDR2 SASEGT come from the germline V gene. The CDR3 extends over 11 amino acids. The CDR3 is CASEGVGEQYF. The CDR3 DNA reads TGTGCCAGCGAGGGAGTTGGCGAGCAGTACTTC.